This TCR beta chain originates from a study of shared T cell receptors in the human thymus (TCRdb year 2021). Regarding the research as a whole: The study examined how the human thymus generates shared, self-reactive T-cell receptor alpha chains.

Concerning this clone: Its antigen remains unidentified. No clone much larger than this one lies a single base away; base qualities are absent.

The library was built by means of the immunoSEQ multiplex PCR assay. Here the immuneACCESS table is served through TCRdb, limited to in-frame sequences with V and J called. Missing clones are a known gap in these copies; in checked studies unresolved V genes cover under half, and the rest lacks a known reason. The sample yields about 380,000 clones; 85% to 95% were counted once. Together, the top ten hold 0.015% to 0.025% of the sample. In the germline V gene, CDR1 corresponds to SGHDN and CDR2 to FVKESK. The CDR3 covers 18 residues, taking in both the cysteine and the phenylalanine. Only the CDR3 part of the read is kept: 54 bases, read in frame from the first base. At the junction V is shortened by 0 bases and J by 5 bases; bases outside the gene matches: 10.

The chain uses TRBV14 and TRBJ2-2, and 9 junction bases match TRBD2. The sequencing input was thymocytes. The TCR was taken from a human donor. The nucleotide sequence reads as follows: TGTGCCAGCAGCCAAGATCGAATTAGCGGGAGAATAACCGGGGAGCTGTTTTTT. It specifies CASSQDRISGRITGELFF.